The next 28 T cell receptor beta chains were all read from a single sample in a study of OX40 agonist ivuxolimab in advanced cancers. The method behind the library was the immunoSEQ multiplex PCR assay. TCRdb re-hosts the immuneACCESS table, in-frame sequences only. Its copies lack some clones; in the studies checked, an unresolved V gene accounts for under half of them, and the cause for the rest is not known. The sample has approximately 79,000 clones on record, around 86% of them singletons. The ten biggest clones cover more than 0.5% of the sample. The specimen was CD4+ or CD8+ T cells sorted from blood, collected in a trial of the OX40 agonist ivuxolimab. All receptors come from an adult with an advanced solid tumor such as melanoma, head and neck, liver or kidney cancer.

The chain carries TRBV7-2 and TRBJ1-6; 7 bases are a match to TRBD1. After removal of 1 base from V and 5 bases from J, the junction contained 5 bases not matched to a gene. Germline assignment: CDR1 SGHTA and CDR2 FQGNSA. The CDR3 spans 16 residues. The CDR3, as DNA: TGTGCCAGCAGCTTAGGAGGGGGCAAGAATAATTCACCCCTCCACTTT. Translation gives CASSLGGGKNNSPLHF.

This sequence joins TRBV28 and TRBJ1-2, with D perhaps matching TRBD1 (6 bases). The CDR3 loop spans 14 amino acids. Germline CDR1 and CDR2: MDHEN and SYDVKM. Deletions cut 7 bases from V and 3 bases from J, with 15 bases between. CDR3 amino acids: CASTSPGHHYGYTF. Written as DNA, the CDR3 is TGTGCCAGCACCTCCCCGGGACACCACTATGGCTACACCTTC.

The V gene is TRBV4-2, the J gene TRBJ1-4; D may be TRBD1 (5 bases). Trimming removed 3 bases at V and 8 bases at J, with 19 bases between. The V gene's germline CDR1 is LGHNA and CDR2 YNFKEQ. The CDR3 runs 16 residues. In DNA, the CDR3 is TGTGCCAGCAGCCAGGGACTACAGTCCCTGGGGGAAAAACTGTTTTTT. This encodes CASSQGLQSLGEKLFF.

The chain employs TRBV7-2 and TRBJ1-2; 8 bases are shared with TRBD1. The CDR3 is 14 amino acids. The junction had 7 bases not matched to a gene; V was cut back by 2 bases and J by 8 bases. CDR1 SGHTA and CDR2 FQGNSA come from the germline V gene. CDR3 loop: CASSLPTDRAGYTF. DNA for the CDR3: TGTGCCAGCAGCTTACCTACGGACAGGGCGGGCTACACCTTC.

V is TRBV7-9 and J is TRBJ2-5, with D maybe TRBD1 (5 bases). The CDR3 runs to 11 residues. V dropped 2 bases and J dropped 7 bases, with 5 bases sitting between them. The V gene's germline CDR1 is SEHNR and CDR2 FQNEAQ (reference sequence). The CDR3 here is CASSLTGTQYF. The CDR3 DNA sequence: TGTGCCAGCAGCTTAACAGGGACCCAGTACTTC.

The DNA of the CDR3 is TGTGCCAGCAGTCCGCGACTAGCGGGAGGGTTTGACGAGCAGTACTTC. It yields the protein CASSPRLAGGFDEQYF. V and J are TRBV27 and TRBJ2-7; 14 nucleotides line up with TRBD2. Trimming took 5 bases from V and 5 from J; bases not matched to a gene: 8. The germline gives CDR1 MNHEY, CDR2 SMNVEV (reference sequence). The CDR3 is 16 residues long.

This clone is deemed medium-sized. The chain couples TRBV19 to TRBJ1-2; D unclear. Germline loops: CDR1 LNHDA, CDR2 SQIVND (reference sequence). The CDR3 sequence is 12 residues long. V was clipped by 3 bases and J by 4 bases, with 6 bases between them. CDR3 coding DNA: TGTGCCAGTAGTATCAACAGCTATGGCTACACCTTC. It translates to CASSINSYGYTF.

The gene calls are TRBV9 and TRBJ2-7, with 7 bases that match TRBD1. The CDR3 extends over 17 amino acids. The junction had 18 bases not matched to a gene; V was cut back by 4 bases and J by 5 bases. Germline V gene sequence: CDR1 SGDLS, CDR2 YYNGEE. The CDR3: CASSSRGDSAGGDEQYF. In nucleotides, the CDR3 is TGTGCCAGCAGCTCCCGTGGGGATAGCGCAGGGGGTGACGAGCAGTACTTC.

CDR3 loop: CASSLKREAVYNEQFF. The CDR3 DNA reads TGTGCCAGCAGCCTAAAGCGGGAGGCTGTCTACAATGAGCAGTTCTTC. The rearrangement joins TRBV6-6 to TRBJ2-1; TRBD2 aligns across 9 bases. Trimming removed 6 bases from V and 3 bases from J; junction bases left unmatched: 9. In germline, CDR1 is MNHNY, CDR2 SVGAGI (reference sequence). The CDR3 is 16 amino acids.

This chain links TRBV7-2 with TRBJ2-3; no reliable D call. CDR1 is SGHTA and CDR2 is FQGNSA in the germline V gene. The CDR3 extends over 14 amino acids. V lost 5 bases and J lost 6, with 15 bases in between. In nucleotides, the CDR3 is TGTGCCAGCAGCCCCCTGCGCCGGTCGGATACGCAGTATTTT. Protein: CASSPLRRSDTQYF.

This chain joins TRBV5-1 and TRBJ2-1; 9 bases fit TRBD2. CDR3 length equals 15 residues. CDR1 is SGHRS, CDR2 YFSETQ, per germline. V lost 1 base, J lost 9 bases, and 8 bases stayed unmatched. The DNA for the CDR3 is TGCGCCAGCAGCTTGAGCCGCGGGAGGGCCATTGAGCAGTTCTTC. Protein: CASSLSRGRAIEQFF.

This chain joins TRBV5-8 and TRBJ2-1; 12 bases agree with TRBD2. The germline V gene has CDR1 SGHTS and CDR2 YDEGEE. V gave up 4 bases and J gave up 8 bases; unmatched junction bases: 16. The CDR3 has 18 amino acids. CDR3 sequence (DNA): TGTGCCAGCAGCAAGACTAGCGGGAGCTATGGGTTTTTGGATGAGCAGTTCTTC. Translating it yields CASSKTSGSYGFLDEQFF.

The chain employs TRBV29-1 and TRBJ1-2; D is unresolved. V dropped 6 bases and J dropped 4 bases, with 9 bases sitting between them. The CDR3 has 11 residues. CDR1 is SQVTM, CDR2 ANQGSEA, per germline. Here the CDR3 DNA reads TGCAGCGTCCCTATCCCCTATGGCTACACCTTC. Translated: CSVPIPYGYTF.

The chain's CDR3 is CASQEWLAGVKGNEQFF. Here the CDR3 DNA reads TGTGCCAGCCAAGAGTGGCTAGCGGGAGTTAAAGGCAATGAGCAGTTCTTC. The chain employs TRBV2 and TRBJ2-1; 10 bases line up with TRBD2. The CDR3 contains 17 residues. V gave up 8 bases and J gave up 6 bases; unmatched junction bases: 16. Germline V gives CDR1 SNHLY, CDR2 FYNNEI.

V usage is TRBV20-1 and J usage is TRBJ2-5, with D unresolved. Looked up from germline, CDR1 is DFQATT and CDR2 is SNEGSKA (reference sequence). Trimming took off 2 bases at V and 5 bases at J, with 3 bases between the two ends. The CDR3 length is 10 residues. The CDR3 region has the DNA TGCAGTGCTAGACGGGAGACCCAGTACTTC. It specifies CSARRETQYF.

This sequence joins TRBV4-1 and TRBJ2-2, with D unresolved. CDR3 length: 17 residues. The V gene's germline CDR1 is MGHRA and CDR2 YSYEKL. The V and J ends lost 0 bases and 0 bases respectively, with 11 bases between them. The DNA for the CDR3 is TGCGCCAGCAGCCAAGAAGGTCGCTTCGCGAACACCGGGGAGCTGTTTTTT. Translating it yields CASSQEGRFANTGELFF.

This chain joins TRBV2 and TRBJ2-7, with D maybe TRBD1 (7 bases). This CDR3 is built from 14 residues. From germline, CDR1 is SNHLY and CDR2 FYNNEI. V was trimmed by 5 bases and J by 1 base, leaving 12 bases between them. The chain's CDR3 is CASSRRDRSYEQYF. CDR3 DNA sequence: TGTGCCAGCAGTAGGAGGGACAGATCCTACGAGCAGTACTTC.

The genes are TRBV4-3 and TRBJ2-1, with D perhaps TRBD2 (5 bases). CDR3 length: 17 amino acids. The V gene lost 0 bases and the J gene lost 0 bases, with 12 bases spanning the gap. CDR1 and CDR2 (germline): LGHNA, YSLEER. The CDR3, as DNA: TGCGCCAGCAGCCAAGATTTCGGACGGGGCTCCTACAATGAGCAGTTCTTC. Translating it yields CASSQDFGRGSYNEQFF.

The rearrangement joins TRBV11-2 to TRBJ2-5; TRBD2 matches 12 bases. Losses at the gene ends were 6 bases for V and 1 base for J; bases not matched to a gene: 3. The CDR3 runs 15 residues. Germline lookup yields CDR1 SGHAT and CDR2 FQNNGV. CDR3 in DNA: TGTGCCAGCAGGAAACTAGCGGGAGGCCAAGAGACCCAGTACTTC. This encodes CASRKLAGGQETQYF.

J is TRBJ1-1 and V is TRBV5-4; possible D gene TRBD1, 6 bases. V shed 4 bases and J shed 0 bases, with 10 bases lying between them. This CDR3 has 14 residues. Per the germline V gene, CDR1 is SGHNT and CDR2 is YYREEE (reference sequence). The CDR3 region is CASSGGALNTEAFF. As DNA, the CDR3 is TGTGCCAGCAGCGGGGGGGCTTTGAACACTGAAGCTTTCTTT. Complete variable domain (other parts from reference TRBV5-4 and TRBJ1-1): ETGVTQSPTHLIKTRGQQVTLRCSSQSGHNTVSWYQQALGQGPQFIFQYYREEENGRGNFPPRFSGLQFPNYSSELNVNALELDDSALYLCASSGGALNTEAFFGQGTRLTVV.

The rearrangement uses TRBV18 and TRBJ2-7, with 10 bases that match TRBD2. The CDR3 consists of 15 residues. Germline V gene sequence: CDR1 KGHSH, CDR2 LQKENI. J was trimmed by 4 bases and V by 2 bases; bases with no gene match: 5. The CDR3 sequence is CASSPSLAGVYEQYF. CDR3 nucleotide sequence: TGTGCCAGCTCACCAAGTCTAGCGGGAGTGTACGAGCAGTACTTC. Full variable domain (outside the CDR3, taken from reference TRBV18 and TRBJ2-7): NAGVMQNPRHLVRRRGQEARLRCSPMKGHSHVYWYRQLPEEGLKFMVYLQKENIIDESGMPKERFSAEFPKEGPSILRIQQVVRGDSAAYFCASSPSLAGVYEQYFGPGTRLTVT.

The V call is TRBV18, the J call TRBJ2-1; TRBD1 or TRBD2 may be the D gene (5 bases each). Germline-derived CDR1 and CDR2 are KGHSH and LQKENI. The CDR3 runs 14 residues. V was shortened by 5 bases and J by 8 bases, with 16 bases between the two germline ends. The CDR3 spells CASSNRTGRDEQFF. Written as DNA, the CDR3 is TGTGCCAGCTCAAACAGGACGGGAAGGGATGAGCAGTTCTTC.

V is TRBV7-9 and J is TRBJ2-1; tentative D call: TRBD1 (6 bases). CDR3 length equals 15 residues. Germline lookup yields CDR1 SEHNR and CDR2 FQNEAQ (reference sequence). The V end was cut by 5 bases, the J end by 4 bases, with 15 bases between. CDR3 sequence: CASSRQERIYNEQFF. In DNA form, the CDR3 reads TGTGCCAGCAGCCGACAGGAACGAATTTACAATGAGCAGTTCTTC.

The CDR3 sequence is CAFPAYEQYF. The CDR3 bases are TGTGCCTTCCCCGCCTACGAGCAGTACTTC. The chain carries TRBV9 and TRBJ2-7; the D is unclear. CDR3 length equals 10 residues. The germline gives CDR1 SGDLS, CDR2 YYNGEE. Trimming took 10 bases from V and 2 from J, leaving 7 bases between them.

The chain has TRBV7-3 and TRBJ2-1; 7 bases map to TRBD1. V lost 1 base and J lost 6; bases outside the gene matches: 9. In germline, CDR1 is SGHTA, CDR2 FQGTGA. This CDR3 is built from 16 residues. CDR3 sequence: CASSLNPGGDTNEQFF. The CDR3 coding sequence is TGTGCCAGCAGCTTAAACCCAGGGGGTGACACCAATGAGCAGTTCTTC. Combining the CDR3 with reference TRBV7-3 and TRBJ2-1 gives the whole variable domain GAGVSQTPSNKVTEKGKYVELRCDPISGHTALYWYRQSLGQGPEFLIYFQGTGAADDSGLPNDRFFAVRPEGSVSTLKIQRTERGDSAVYLCASSLNPGGDTNEQFFGPGTRLTVL.

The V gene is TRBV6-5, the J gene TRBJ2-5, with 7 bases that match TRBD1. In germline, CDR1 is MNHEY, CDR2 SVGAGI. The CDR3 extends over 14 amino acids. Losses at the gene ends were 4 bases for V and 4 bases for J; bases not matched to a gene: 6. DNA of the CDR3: TGTGCCAGCAGTTCACAGGGGAGAGGAGAGACCCAGTACTTC. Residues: CASSSQGRGETQYF.

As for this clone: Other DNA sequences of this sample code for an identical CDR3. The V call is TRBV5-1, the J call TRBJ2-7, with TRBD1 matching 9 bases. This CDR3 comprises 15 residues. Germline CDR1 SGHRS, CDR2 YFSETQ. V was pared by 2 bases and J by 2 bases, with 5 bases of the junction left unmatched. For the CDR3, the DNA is TGCGCCAGCAGCTTAGGGGGACAGGGTGCCTACGAGCAGTACTTC. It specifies CASSLGGQGAYEQYF. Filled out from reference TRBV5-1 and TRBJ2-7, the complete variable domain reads KAGVTQTPRYLIKTRGQQVTLSCSPISGHRSVSWYQQTPGQGLQFLFEYFSETQRNKGNFPGRFSGRQFSNSRSEMNVSTLELGDSALYLCASSLGGQGAYEQYFGPGTRLTVT.

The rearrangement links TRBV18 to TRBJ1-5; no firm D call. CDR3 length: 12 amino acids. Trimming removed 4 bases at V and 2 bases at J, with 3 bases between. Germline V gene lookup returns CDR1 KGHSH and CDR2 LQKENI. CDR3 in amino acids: CASSRGNQPQHF. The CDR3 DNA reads TGTGCCAGCTCACGTGGCAATCAGCCCCAGCATTTT.